This is a list of T cell receptor beta chains from one sample in a study of T-cell memory formation after mild COVID-19. One entry per CDR3 protein, called by TCRdb with MiXCR from the 5' RACE reads. The sample includes about 320,000 distinct CDR3 sequences, roughly an eighth of them seen just once. What was sequenced was PBMCs or a T cell subset sorted from them (not recorded which). The receptors were sampled from a man aged 18 to 35 who had mild COVID-19 (a few samples of this study predate the infection). Cell type and time point are not known. The CDR3 runs from the conserved cysteine through the conserved F or W. Fields, in order: D gene, J gene, clone size, V gene, CDR3 protein, CDR3 DNA. A D gene is named only where the DNA matches it firmly. Part of the rows lack a size; the others show once, few, many or a class for expanded clones.

d_gene: -; j_gene: TRBJ2-2; abundance: few; v_gene: TRBV12-5; CDR3aa: CASGSGALTGELFF; CDR3nt: TGTGCTAGTGGTTCGGGGGCCCTCACCGGGGAGCTGTTTTTT
d_gene: -; j_gene: TRBJ1-2; abundance: -; v_gene: TRBV27; CDR3aa: CASRATGGYTF; CDR3nt: TGTGCCAGCAGAGCGACGGGGGGCTACACCTTC
d_gene: -; j_gene: TRBJ1-2; abundance: few; v_gene: TRBV18; CDR3aa: CASSPDAVYGYTF; CDR3nt: TGTGCCAGCTCACCAGACGCAGTTTATGGCTACACCTTC
d_gene: TRBD1; j_gene: TRBJ2-5; abundance: -; v_gene: TRBV7-9; CDR3aa: CASTPTGPKQETQYF; CDR3nt: TGTGCCAGCACCCCGACAGGGCCTAAACAAGAGACCCAGTACTTC
d_gene: -; j_gene: TRBJ1-1; abundance: -; v_gene: TRBV19; CDR3aa: CASSIARGATEAFF; CDR3nt: TGTGCCAGTAGTATCGCCCGGGGGGCCACTGAAGCTTTCTTT
d_gene: -; j_gene: TRBJ1-2; abundance: few; v_gene: TRBV11-2; CDR3aa: CASSRPRDGGNYGYTF; CDR3nt: TGTGCCAGCAGCCGACCCCGCGACGGGGGTAACTATGGCTACACCTTC
d_gene: TRBD2; j_gene: TRBJ2-5; abundance: -; v_gene: TRBV20-1; CDR3aa: CSARDLQRGYQETQYF; CDR3nt: TGCAGTGCTAGAGATCTGCAGCGGGGGTACCAAGAGACCCAGTACTTC
d_gene: -; j_gene: TRBJ1-1; abundance: few; v_gene: TRBV7-9; CDR3aa: CASSFSREDTEAFF; CDR3nt: TGTGCCAGCAGCTTTTCCAGGGAAGACACTGAAGCTTTCTTT
d_gene: -; j_gene: TRBJ1-1; abundance: -; v_gene: TRBV6-5; CDR3aa: CASSYRVDTEAFF; CDR3nt: TGTGCCAGCAGTTACAGGGTGGACACTGAAGCTTTCTTT
d_gene: -; j_gene: TRBJ2-1; abundance: many; v_gene: TRBV24-1; CDR3aa: CATSDPGSGAGGGEQFF; CDR3nt: TGTGCCACCAGTGATCCCGGTTCCGGGGCGGGTGGCGGTGAGCAGTTCTTC
d_gene: -; j_gene: TRBJ1-2; abundance: -; v_gene: TRBV18; CDR3aa: CASSPPAERGYTF; CDR3nt: TGTGCCAGCTCACCACCGGCGGAACGCGGCTACACCTTC
d_gene: -; j_gene: TRBJ2-3; abundance: few; v_gene: TRBV7-2; CDR3aa: CASSSVFHQDTQYF; CDR3nt: TGTGCCAGCAGCTCCGTCTTTCACCAAGATACGCAGTATTTT
d_gene: TRBD1; j_gene: TRBJ2-1; abundance: -; v_gene: TRBV28; CDR3aa: CASIGQGAPDNEQFF; CDR3nt: TGTGCCAGCATAGGACAGGGGGCGCCGGACAATGAGCAGTTCTTC
d_gene: -; j_gene: TRBJ2-5; abundance: many; v_gene: TRBV10-3; CDR3aa: CAISDSRGHGTQYF; CDR3nt: TGTGCCATCAGTGATTCTAGGGGACACGGAACCCAGTACTTC
d_gene: -; j_gene: TRBJ1-5; abundance: -; v_gene: TRBV19; CDR3aa: CASRGEMNQPQHF; CDR3nt: TGTGCCAGTAGAGGGGAAATGAATCAGCCCCAGCATTTT
d_gene: -; j_gene: TRBJ1-1; abundance: -; v_gene: TRBV3-1; CDR3aa: CASSHAQTEAFF; CDR3nt: TGTGCCAGCAGCCATGCCCAGACTGAAGCTTTCTTT
d_gene: -; j_gene: TRBJ1-2; abundance: many; v_gene: TRBV4-3; CDR3aa: CASSQDYGAGRDYTF; CDR3nt: TGCGCCAGCAGCCAAGATTATGGCGCCGGGAGGGACTACACCTTC
d_gene: TRBD1; j_gene: TRBJ1-1; abundance: -; v_gene: TRBV6-2/TRBV6-3; CDR3aa: CASSRGGPDEAFF; CDR3nt: TGTGCCAGCAGCAGAGGGGGCCCAGATGAAGCTTTCTTT
d_gene: TRBD2; j_gene: TRBJ2-5; abundance: few; v_gene: TRBV5-1; CDR3aa: CASSPGLAGGYAETQYF; CDR3nt: TGCGCCAGCAGCCCGGGACTAGCGGGGGGATACGCAGAGACCCAGTACTTC
d_gene: -; j_gene: TRBJ2-6; abundance: -; v_gene: TRBV2; CDR3aa: CASSDRVGGANVLTF; CDR3nt: TGTGCCAGCAGTGATAGGGTCGGTGGGGCCAACGTCCTGACTTTC
d_gene: TRBD1; j_gene: TRBJ2-1; abundance: -; v_gene: TRBV24-1; CDR3aa: CATSDSGQGRGDEQFF; CDR3nt: TGTGCCACCAGTGATTCCGGACAGGGGAGGGGGGATGAGCAGTTCTTC
d_gene: -; j_gene: TRBJ1-5; abundance: -; v_gene: TRBV2; CDR3aa: CASTSSYSNQPQHF; CDR3nt: TGTGCCAGCACTTCTTCTTATAGCAATCAGCCCCAGCATTTT
d_gene: -; j_gene: TRBJ2-5; abundance: -; v_gene: TRBV20-1; CDR3aa: CSASGGLKGETQYF; CDR3nt: TGCAGTGCTAGTGGGGGGCTTAAGGGAGAGACCCAGTACTTC
d_gene: -; j_gene: TRBJ1-5; abundance: -; v_gene: TRBV20-1; CDR3aa: CSAYGQPYSNQPQHF; CDR3nt: TGCAGTGCGTACGGACAGCCGTATAGCAATCAGCCCCAGCATTTT
d_gene: TRBD1; j_gene: TRBJ2-1; abundance: few; v_gene: TRBV6-2/TRBV6-3; CDR3aa: CASRVRLRGRSNEQFF; CDR3nt: TGTGCCAGCAGAGTTAGACTCAGGGGGCGCAGCAATGAGCAGTTCTTC
d_gene: -; j_gene: TRBJ2-1; abundance: -; v_gene: TRBV20-1; CDR3aa: CSGEGPWSYNEQFF; CDR3nt: TGCAGTGGCGAGGGCCCATGGTCCTACAATGAGCAGTTCTTC
d_gene: -; j_gene: TRBJ1-1; abundance: -; v_gene: TRBV2; CDR3aa: CASSERATAEAFF; CDR3nt: TGTGCCAGCAGTGAACGGGCTACGGCTGAAGCTTTCTTT
d_gene: -; j_gene: TRBJ2-5; abundance: many; v_gene: TRBV29-1; CDR3aa: CSVEDRAGLGWTQYF; CDR3nt: TGCAGCGTTGAAGATAGGGCGGGCCTCGGGTGGACCCAGTACTTC
d_gene: -; j_gene: TRBJ1-6; abundance: few; v_gene: TRBV18; CDR3aa: CASSPPSGSGNSPLHF; CDR3nt: TGTGCCAGCTCACCACCGTCAGGGTCGGGTAATTCACCCCTCCACTTT
d_gene: TRBD2; j_gene: TRBJ2-7; abundance: few; v_gene: TRBV3-1; CDR3aa: CASSQVGTSFNEQYF; CDR3nt: TGTGCCAGCAGCCAAGTAGGGACTAGCTTTAACGAGCAGTACTTC
d_gene: -; j_gene: TRBJ2-2; abundance: -; v_gene: TRBV29-1; CDR3aa: CSVERQNTGELFF; CDR3nt: TGCAGCGTTGAAAGACAGAACACCGGGGAGCTGTTTTTT